Listed here are 31 T cell receptor beta chains from one sample, sequenced in a study of OX40 agonist ivuxolimab in advanced cancers. The library was built by means of the immunoSEQ multiplex PCR assay. Drawn from immuneACCESS, this table holds only the in-frame rearrangements with V and J called that TCRdb kept. Clones are partly lost; checked studies trace under half to an unresolved V gene and leave the rest unexplained. This sample gives tens of thousands of clones in total; approximately 87% of them show up just once. The ten largest account for 0.37% of the sample. The material was CD4+ or CD8+ T cells sorted from blood, obtained in a trial of the OX40 agonist ivuxolimab. Receptors originate from an adult with an advanced solid tumor such as melanoma, head and neck, liver or kidney cancer.

Only one count was recorded for this clone. The chain combines TRBV7-2 with TRBJ1-1; no definite D call. Looked up from germline, CDR1 is SGHTA and CDR2 is FQGNSA. Between the trimmed V and J ends, which lost 5 bases and 5 bases, there was a span of 9 bases. The CDR3 has 12 amino acids. As DNA, the CDR3 is TGTGCCAGCAGCGAAACCCGGACTGAAGCTTTCTTT. Its protein product is CASSETRTEAFF.

This chain joins TRBV29-1 and TRBJ2-7; no reliable D call. Germline V gene data show CDR1 as SQVTM and CDR2 as ANQGSEA. Between the trimmed V and J ends, which lost 7 bases and 2 bases, there was a span of 9 bases. This CDR3 has 11 amino acids. The CDR3 DNA follows: TGCAGCGCTGGCGGCACCTACGAGCAGTACTTC. It yields the protein CSAGGTYEQYF.

This rearrangement joins TRBV4-2 to TRBJ1-2; a possible D gene is TRBD1 (5 bases). The CDR3 is 15 residues long. The germline gives CDR1 LGHNA, CDR2 YNFKEQ. V dropped 3 bases and J dropped 5 bases, with 16 bases sitting between them. CDR3 DNA: TGTGCCAGCAGCCAGGCCGGGACCGACATTTATGGCTACACCTTC. Encoded protein: CASSQAGTDIYGYTF.

This clone was detected only once. The rearrangement joins TRBV27 to TRBJ2-5; D might be TRBD2 (5 bases). V lost 7 bases to trimming and J lost 4 bases, with 13 bases between them. The CDR3 extends over 13 amino acids. The germline CDR1 and CDR2 sequences are MNHEY and SMNVEV (reference sequence). CDR3 nucleotides: TGTGCCAGCACCTTGGCGGGTGGAGAGACCCAGTACTTC. Its protein is CASTLAGGETQYF.

The rearrangement joins TRBV7-2 to TRBJ1-2, with D perhaps TRBD1 (5 bases). CDR3 length: 18 amino acids. The germline V gene has CDR1 SGHTA and CDR2 FQGNSA. The V end lost 5 bases, the J end lost 4 bases, and 26 bases lay between the germline ends. The CDR3 DNA sequence: TGTGCCAGCAGCCTACTTCCGAGCCGGGGCCCGCGCGGCTATGGCTACACCTTC. This translates into CASSLLPSRGPRGYGYTF.

The chain employs TRBV4-3 and TRBJ2-4; no firm D call. V was trimmed by 0 bases and J by 1 base, leaving 7 bases between them. The CDR3 totals 15 residues. The V gene's germline CDR1 is LGHNA and CDR2 YSLEER. CDR3 sequence: CASSQELWAKNIQYF. The CDR3 bases are TGCGCCAGCAGCCAAGAATTATGGGCCAAAAACATTCAGTACTTC.

The CDR3 DNA sequence: TGTGCCAGCTCCGTTGGGGGACAGCTTAATTCACCCCTCCACTTT. Protein: CASSVGGQLNSPLHF. The chain combines TRBV11-2 with TRBJ1-6; 7 nucleotides align to TRBD1. Germline CDR1 and CDR2: SGHAT and FQNNGV. The J segment lost 6 bases and the V segment lost 8 bases, leaving 10 bases of the junction unmatched. The CDR3 loop spans 15 amino acids.

V is TRBV5-5 and J is TRBJ1-5; 7 bases agree with TRBD1. Per the germline V gene, CDR1 is SGHKS and CDR2 is YYEKEE (reference sequence). V lost 0 bases to trimming and J lost 2 bases; unmatched junction nucleotides: 2. The CDR3 extends over 15 amino acids. For the CDR3, the DNA is TGTGCCAGCAGCTTGGAAGGGGGCGGCAATCAGCCCCAGCATTTT. This encodes CASSLEGGGNQPQHF.

V is TRBV5-1 and J is TRBJ1-2; D gene ambiguous. Deletions cut 0 bases from V and 1 base from J, with 7 bases between. The CDR3 loop spans 14 amino acids. Germline V gives CDR1 SGHRS, CDR2 YFSETQ. The CDR3 coding sequence is TGCGCCAGCAGCTTGGAGTCCGTTAACTATGGCTACACCTTC. Encoded protein: CASSLESVNYGYTF.

The V call is TRBV25-1, the J call TRBJ2-1; 9 bases match TRBD2. There are 16 residues in the CDR3. The germline V gene encodes CDR1 MGHDK and CDR2 SYGVNS. Trimming removed 1 base from V and 7 bases from J; junction bases left unmatched: 8. The CDR3 DNA is TGTGCCAGCAGTGAATGGGGTCTAGCGGGAAGTAATGAGCAGTTCTTC. It is translated as CASSEWGLAGSNEQFF.

The chain carries TRBV4-1 and TRBJ2-3; D not resolved. The V and J ends lost 4 bases and 1 base respectively, with 18 bases between them. CDR1 and CDR2 from the germline V gene are MGHRA and YSYEKL. The CDR3 runs 17 residues. DNA of the CDR3: TGCGCCAGCAGCCCCCTGACGACTTTACCTGGCACAGATACGCAGTATTTT. It encodes CASSPLTTLPGTDTQYF.

The V call is TRBV19, the J call TRBJ2-7, with TRBD1 matching over 11 bases. The CDR3 has 15 amino acids. Germline trimming cut 4 bases from V and 2 bases from J; bases unmatched to any gene: 4. Germline loops: CDR1 LNHDA, CDR2 SQIVND (reference sequence). The CDR3 protein is CASSRTGGDTYEQYF. CDR3 in DNA: TGTGCCAGTAGTAGGACAGGGGGCGATACCTACGAGCAGTACTTC. The variable domain in full, completed from reference TRBV19 and TRBJ2-7, reads DGGITQSPKYLFRKEGQNVTLSCEQNLNHDAMYWYRQDPGQGLRLIYYSQIVNDFQKGDIAEGYSVSREKKESFPLTVTSAQKNPTAFYLCASSRTGGDTYEQYFGPGTRLTVT.

The V and J genes are TRBV5-1 and TRBJ2-7, with D tentatively TRBD2 (6 bases). Germline CDR1 and CDR2: SGHRS and YFSETQ. V lost 4 bases to trimming and J lost 0 bases, with 11 bases between them. This CDR3 contains 14 residues. CDR3 DNA: TGCGCCAGCAGCCCCGGGGACTCCTCCTACGAGCAGTACTTC. It translates to CASSPGDSSYEQYF.

This clone was seen once. CDR3 bases: TGTGCCAGTACCTCGACCCCGGGACAGGGGGCAGGAGAGCAGTACTTC. Its translation is CASTSTPGQGAGEQYF. This rearrangement joins TRBV19 to TRBJ2-7; 12 bases fit TRBD1. CDR3 length equals 16 residues. The germline V gene has CDR1 LNHDA and CDR2 SQIVND (reference sequence). Trimming cost V 7 bases and J 7 bases; bases outside gene matches: 14.

J is TRBJ2-7 and V is TRBV18, with 10 bases aligning to TRBD2. In germline, CDR1 is KGHSH, CDR2 LQKENI. The CDR3 contains 14 residues. J was trimmed by 4 bases and V by 2 bases; bases with no gene match: 2. DNA for the CDR3: TGTGCCAGCTCACCAGGGACTAGCGAGTACGAGCAGTACTTC. It yields the protein CASSPGTSEYEQYF.

This chain connects TRBV6-1 to TRBJ1-4; tentatively, D is TRBD1 (5 bases). CDR1 and CDR2 (germline): MNHNS, SASEGT. V gave up 6 bases and J gave up 8 bases, with 16 bases separating them. This CDR3 comprises 14 residues. This CDR3 is CASRLGTLGEKLFF. Here the CDR3 DNA reads TGTGCCAGCAGGCTCGGGACCCTTGGGGAAAAACTGTTTTTT.

This chain connects TRBV30 to TRBJ2-3; tentative D call: TRBD2 (7 bases). Germline CDR1 reads GTSNPN; CDR2 reads SVGIG (reference sequence). Trimming pared 1 base from V and 4 bases from J, leaving 12 bases between. This CDR3 has 14 residues. The CDR3 DNA reads TGTGCCTGGAGTGGGGGGGGCTCATCAGATACGCAGTATTTT. Protein sequence: CAWSGGGSSDTQYF. The full variable domain, with the rest looked up from reference TRBV30 and TRBJ2-3, is SQTIHQWPATLVQPVGSPLSLECTVEGTSNPNLYWYRQAAGRGLQLLFYSVGIGQISSEVPQNLSASRPQDRQFILSSKKLLLSDSGFYLCAWSGGGSSDTQYFGPGTRLTVL.

The V gene is TRBV19, the J gene TRBJ2-3; 10 nucleotides align to TRBD2. CDR3 length: 14 amino acids. The V gene end was trimmed by 6 bases and the J gene end by 4 bases; junction bases not matched to a gene: 4. The germline V gene encodes CDR1 LNHDA and CDR2 SQIVND (reference sequence). The chain's CDR3 is CASRAGGRADTQYF. CDR3 nucleotides: TGTGCCAGTAGAGCGGGAGGGAGGGCAGATACGCAGTATTTT.

This sequence joins TRBV7-2 and TRBJ1-6, with TRBD1 as a possible D gene (5 bases). The germline V and J ends were trimmed by 5 bases and 0 bases, with 11 bases remaining between them. This CDR3 has 16 residues. The germline CDR1 and CDR2 sequences are SGHTA and FQGNSA. CDR3 loop: CASSTRQSSYNSPLHF. The CDR3 DNA reads as TGTGCCAGCAGCACTCGACAGAGCTCCTATAATTCACCCCTCCACTTT.

The chain employs TRBV9 and TRBJ2-7; no definite D call. The V gene's germline CDR1 is SGDLS and CDR2 YYNGEE. The CDR3 has 14 amino acids. V was pared by 4 bases and J by 2 bases, with 13 bases between. CDR3 nucleotide sequence: TGTGCCAGCAGCTTGTGGTCAGATACCTACGAGCAGTACTTC. Protein sequence: CASSLWSDTYEQYF.

This clone has just one count. The chain has TRBV9 and TRBJ2-2; D remains ambiguous. CDR3 length: 16 amino acids. The germline V and J ends were trimmed by 0 bases and 1 base, with 10 bases remaining between them. Germline values: CDR1 SGDLS, CDR2 YYNGEE. The CDR3 DNA reads TGTGCCAGCAGCGTAGCAGGACGGCTGAACACCGGGGAGCTGTTTTTT. Translating gives CASSVAGRLNTGELFF.

The chain uses TRBV21-1 and TRBJ2-1; the table's D call, TRBD1, has no DNA check behind it. TRBV21-1 is given as a pseudogene. This CDR3 is built from 20 residues. The CDR3 here is CASSKGGGTDYKTPYNEQFF. The CDR3 DNA follows: TGTGCCAGCAGCAAAGGGGGTGGGACAGACTACAAGACGCCCTACAATGAGCAGTTCTTC.

The genes are TRBV7-2 and TRBJ2-3, with TRBD2 matching 9 bases. The CDR3 totals 16 residues. Germline V gene lookup returns CDR1 SGHTA and CDR2 FQGNSA. The V gene end was trimmed by 1 base and the J gene end by 2 bases; junction bases not matched to a gene: 4. CDR3 sequence reads: CASSLVGTSLTDTQYF. The CDR3 DNA reads as TGTGCCAGCAGCTTAGTGGGGACTAGCCTCACAGATACGCAGTATTTT.

This clone was counted a few times. The chain uses TRBV11-2 and TRBJ1-1; TRBD1 might be the D (5 bases). The CDR3 totals 15 residues. V gave up 2 bases and J gave up 2 bases, with 12 bases separating them. Germline CDR1 SGHAT, CDR2 FQNNGV. This CDR3 reads CASSLSPGFNTEAFF. In DNA form, the CDR3 reads TGTGCCAGCAGCTTAAGCCCAGGGTTTAACACTGAAGCTTTCTTT.

The genes are TRBV15 and TRBJ1-5, with D perhaps matching TRBD1 (5 bases). This CDR3 has 14 amino acids. V was shortened by 2 bases and J by 0 bases, with 5 bases between the two germline ends. From germline, CDR1 is LNHNV and CDR2 YYDKDF (reference sequence). CDR3 protein: CATSRQGSNQPQHF. The DNA of the CDR3 is TGTGCCACCAGCAGACAGGGTAGCAATCAGCCCCAGCATTTT.

The chain uses TRBV6-5 and TRBJ2-5; D remains ambiguous. Trimming pared 4 bases from V and 3 bases from J, leaving 18 bases between. This CDR3 comprises 16 residues. From germline, CDR1 is MNHEY and CDR2 SVGAGI. The CDR3 DNA reads as TGTGCCAGCAGTTCTCTGGACGTTCCGCCAAAAGAGACCCAGTACTTC. Translated, it gives CASSSLDVPPKETQYF.

This rearrangement joins TRBV27 to TRBJ2-5; D remains unclear. The V and J ends lost 5 bases and 9 bases respectively, with 10 bases between them. Germline loops: CDR1 MNHEY, CDR2 SMNVEV (reference sequence). The CDR3 is 11 amino acids. The CDR3 is CASSKRSSQYF. In DNA, the CDR3 is TGTGCCAGCAGTAAAAGGTCATCCCAGTACTTC.

This clone has more than one count but fewer than ten. V gene TRBV30 combines with J gene TRBJ1-5; unclear D gene. Germline values: CDR1 GTSNPN, CDR2 SVGIG (reference sequence). V was cut by 0 bases and J by 6 bases, with 6 bases left in between. This CDR3 is built from 12 residues. The CDR3 reads CAWSVGGQPQHF. The CDR3, as DNA: TGTGCCTGGAGTGTAGGAGGTCAGCCCCAGCATTTT.

The chain recombines TRBV4-3 with TRBJ2-5; TRBD1 agrees at 9 bases. CDR1 is LGHNA, CDR2 YSLEER, per germline. This CDR3 contains 16 residues. Trimming cost V 4 bases and J 1 base; bases outside gene matches: 7. Here the CDR3 DNA reads TGCGCCAGCAGCCCCGAGGGACAGGGCTTCCAAGAGACCCAGTACTTC. It codes for CASSPEGQGFQETQYF.

The chain's CDR3 is CATAMMGTYNEQFF. The CDR3 region has the DNA TGTGCCACCGCGATGATGGGAACCTACAATGAGCAGTTCTTC. This chain joins TRBV7-2 and TRBJ2-1, with D uncertain. The V gene lost 10 bases and the J gene lost 2 bases, with 15 bases spanning the gap. This CDR3 is built from 14 residues. Germline V gene data show CDR1 as SGHTA and CDR2 as FQGNSA.

The rearrangement uses TRBV27 and TRBJ2-7; perhaps D is TRBD1 or TRBD2 (5 bases each). Germline V gene lookup returns CDR1 MNHEY and CDR2 SMNVEV (reference sequence). This CDR3 has 17 residues. V gave up 5 bases and J gave up 1 base, with 21 bases separating them. The CDR3 here is CASSLSLGTGESYEQYF. The CDR3 DNA sequence: TGTGCCAGCAGTCTCAGCTTGGGGACGGGTGAATCCTACGAGCAGTACTTC.